This is a list of T cell receptor beta chains from one sample in a study of human T cells and chemical hapten exposure. TCRdb processed the RACE reads anew with MiXCR; each CDR3 protein has one entry. The sample has 65,000 to 90,000 distinct CDR3 sequences, about 6.3% seen once; the top ten hold 1.3%. Material: whole blood, obtained in connection with sensitization to the hapten diphenylcyclopropenone (DPC). The receptor set was obtained from a woman under 40 with alopecia areata. Some clones in this sample may be carry-over from other donors' samples. Each CDR3 is given with its conserved first and last residue. The D gene is left open where the match is weak. Rows give clone size only sometimes, using once, few, many, or a class for an expanded clone.

>TRBV9|few|NA|TRBJ1-1
CASSVTGRTEAFF
TGTGCCAGCAGCGTGACAGGTCGGACTGAAGCTTTCTTT
>TRBV2|many|TRBD2|TRBJ2-1
CASRSAGGPNEQFF
TGTGCCAGCAGATCAGCGGGGGGGCCCAATGAGCAGTTCTTC
>TRBV18|few|NA|TRBJ2-3
CASSPLGGLDTQYF
TGTGCCAGCTCACCACTCGGGGGATTAGATACGCAGTATTTT
>TRBV5-1|many|NA|TRBJ1-1
CASSLNTQGNTEAFF
TGCGCCAGCAGCCTAAATACACAGGGAAACACTGAAGCTTTCTTT
>TRBV20-1|many|NA|TRBJ1-1
CSASSGSERLAFF
TGCAGTGCTAGTTCAGGATCTGAGCGATTAGCTTTCTTT
>TRBV18|few|NA|TRBJ1-5
CASSPTDNQPQHF
TGTGCCAGCTCACCGACAGATAATCAGCCCCAGCATTTT
>TRBV20-1|many|NA|TRBJ1-2
CSVSPPSDGANYGYTF
TGCAGTGTAAGTCCCCCGTCGGACGGTGCTAACTATGGCTACACCTTC
>TRBV13|few|TRBD2|TRBJ2-5
CASSLLAGIQETQYF
TGTGCCAGCAGCTTGCTAGCGGGCATCCAAGAGACCCAGTACTTC
>TRBV6-5|NA|NA|TRBJ2-3
CASSPRGPSTDTQYF
TGTGCCAGCAGTCCACGGGGCCCTAGCACAGATACGCAGTATTTT
>TRBV5-5|many|NA|TRBJ1-3
CASSFGGTGNTIYF
TGTGCCAGCAGCTTTGGGGGCACTGGAAACACCATATATTTT
>TRBV13|few|TRBD1|TRBJ1-2
CASSSRTGSYYGYTF
TGTGCCAGCAGCTCACGGACAGGGTCTTACTATGGCTACACCTTC
>TRBV2|many|NA|TRBJ1-2
CASRRGNIGYGYTF
TGTGCCAGCAGACGGGGGAATATAGGCTATGGCTACACCTTC
>TRBV6-6|NA|TRBD1|TRBJ1-2
CASSFSGQANYGYTF
TGTGCCAGCAGTTTCTCGGGACAGGCGAACTATGGCTACACCTTC
>TRBV6-5|many|NA|TRBJ1-4
CASSRTASNEKLFF
TGTGCCAGCAGCAGGACAGCCTCTAATGAAAAACTGTTTTTT
>TRBV21-1|few|NA|TRBJ2-3
CASHSPLQGVGTDTQYF
TGTGCCAGCCATAGCCCCTTACAGGGGGTAGGCACAGATACGCAGTATTTT
>TRBV12-3/TRBV12-4|few|NA|TRBJ1-1
CASTLGIMNTEAFF
TGTGCCAGCACCCTCGGCATTATGAACACTGAAGCTTTCTTT
>TRBV7-3|many|NA|TRBJ2-6
CASSPQSAGANVLTF
TGTGCCAGCAGCCCCCAGTCGGCTGGGGCCAACGTCCTGACTTTC
>TRBV7-9|few|TRBD1|TRBJ1-5
CASSLTGQGVNQPQHF
TGTGCCAGCAGCTTAACGGGACAGGGGGTAAATCAGCCCCAGCATTTT